The TCR beta chain under discussion was sequenced for a study of shared clonotypes between healthy human individuals. TCRdb's table, derived via immunoSEQ multiplex PCR, lists solely in-frame clones and lacks some. Here the sample spans over 400,000 clones, about 96% being singletons. Trimming left V 6 bases short and J 4 bases short, with 13 bases between. Germline V CDR1 and CDR2: MDHEN, SYDVKM. This CDR3 is 14 amino acids long. As regards this clone: This sample also contains other DNA sequences that code for the same CDR3.

This rearrangement joins TRBV28 to TRBJ1-3; D gene unclear. Material: naive CD4+ T cells sorted from blood. Subset meaning: CD45RA+ positively selected. The sequence was collected from a woman in her thirties in good health. CDR3 nucleotide sequence: TGTGCCAGCAGCCTCGTGCCATCCGGAAACACCATATATTTT. It encodes CASSLVPSGNTIYF.